These T cell receptor beta chains were read from a single sample in a study of Ad26.COV2.S vaccination and SARS-CoV-2 variants. Here immunoSEQ multiplex PCR was the method, and the copy in TCRdb shows in-frame clones only, minus some. The sample includes 350,000 to 400,000 clones, around nine tenths seen only once; the top ten take about 3.6%. This specimen consisted of peripheral blood, obtained in a trial of Ad26.COV2.S vaccine versus placebo. The receptors stem from a person between 18 and 59 years old who received the Ad26.COV2.S COVID-19 vaccine or a placebo. The CDR3 runs from the conserved cysteine through the conserved F or W. A D gene is named only where the DNA matches it firmly. A clone size is listed for some rows: how often the clone was seen (once, few, many), or a class if it is expanded.

.	TRBV3-1/TRBV3-2	TRBJ1-2	.	TGTGCCAGCAGCCAGGACGGTGATGGCTACACCTTC	CASSQDGDGYTF
once	TRBV15	TRBJ1-4	.	TGTGCCACCAGCAGTAGGGGGGAAAAACTGTTTTTT	CATSSRGEKLFF
.	TRBV6-1	TRBJ1-2	.	TGTGCCAGCAGTGAAGAGAACGGGGCTAACTATGGCTACACCTTC	CASSEENGANYGYTF
.	TRBV27	TRBJ2-7	.	TGTGCCAGCAGTTTACCCTTCGGGAGGCAGTACTTC	CASSLPFGRQYF
.	TRBV29-1	TRBJ2-2	TRBD2	TGCAGCGTTATGAGCGGGGGTCCCACCGGGGAGCTGTTTTTT	CSVMSGGPTGELFF
.	TRBV5-1	TRBJ2-3	TRBD2	TGCGCCAGCAGCTCTGGGGGGGATTCAGATACGCAGTATTTT	CASSSGGDSDTQYF
.	TRBV6-5	TRBJ1-2	TRBD1	TGTGCCAGCAGGGACAGGGGGGACTATGGCTACACCTTC	CASRDRGDYGYTF
once	TRBV5-5	TRBJ2-7	TRBD1	TGTGCCAGCAGCTTGCGGACAGGGATTTACGAGCAGTACTTC	CASSLRTGIYEQYF
.	TRBV21-1	TRBJ1-1	.	TGTGCCAGCAGCAATCAATCGAAGGGTACAGCTGAAGCTTTCTTT	CASSNQSKGTAEAFF
.	TRBV11-2	TRBJ2-7	.	TGTGCCAGCAGCCCTAGACTCGTCGGGCAGTACTTC	CASSPRLVGQYF
few	TRBV7-2	TRBJ1-1	.	TGTGCCAGCAGCCCCATACGGGGAACGGCTGAAGCTTTCTTT	CASSPIRGTAEAFF
.	TRBV5-1	TRBJ1-6	.	TGCGCCAGCAGCTTGGAACCGGGAGGAAATTCACCCCTCCACTTT	CASSLEPGGNSPLHF
.	TRBV10-3	TRBJ2-1	.	TGTGCCATCAGTTCCCTGAATGAGCAGTTCTTC	CAISSLNEQFF
.	TRBV10-1	TRBJ1-1	.	TGCGCCAGCATGGACAGCCCCTGGAACACTGAAGCTTTCTTT	CASMDSPWNTEAFF
.	TRBV6-1	TRBJ2-2	TRBD2	TGTGCCCTCGCGGGGGGTGCCGGGGAGCTGTTTTTT	CALAGGAGELFF
.	TRBV19	TRBJ2-1	TRBD2	TGTGCCAGTAGTATAGCCCAGCGGGGAGGTAATGAGCAGTTCTTC	CASSIAQRGGNEQFF
once	TRBV7-9	TRBJ1-1	.	TGTGCCAGCAGCTACGGGAGGGATGAAGACACTGAAGCTTTCTTT	CASSYGRDEDTEAFF
few	TRBV11-2	TRBJ2-2	.	TGTGCCAGCAGCTTGCGGGCGCCGGCGGGGGCAGGGAGTGGGGAGCTGTTTTTT	CASSLRAPAGAGSGELFF
many	TRBV5-6	TRBJ1-2	TRBD1	TGTGCCAGCAGCGCCCGGGACAGGGGAGGCTACACCTTC	CASSARDRGGYTF
once	TRBV4-3	TRBJ1-2	.	TGCGCCAGCAGCCAAGATCAGACCAACTATGGCTACACCTTC	CASSQDQTNYGYTF
.	TRBV2	TRBJ1-6	.	TGTGCCAGCAGTGACGGTTCACCCCTCCACTTT	CASSDGSPLHF
.	TRBV11-2	TRBJ2-4	.	TGTGCCAGCACCCTACAGGGAACTCTAGCCAAAAACATTCAGTACTTC	CASTLQGTLAKNIQYF
.	TRBV20-1	TRBJ2-3	TRBD1	TGCAGTGCTGGTACAGGGGGCTATCCGTATTTT	CSAGTGGYPYF
.	TRBV27	TRBJ2-5	TRBD1	TGTGCCAGCAGTTTACTCACAGGGGGCTTGGGAGAAGAGACCCAGTACTTC	CASSLLTGGLGEETQYF
.	TRBV19	TRBJ1-2	.	TGTGCCAGTAGCCGGGACGGCTATGGCTACACCTTC	CASSRDGYGYTF
.	TRBV30	TRBJ2-3	TRBD2	TGTGCCTGGAGTGGACTAGCGGGGGGGGCAGTCACAGATACGCAGTATTTT	CAWSGLAGGAVTDTQYF
.	TRBV29-1	TRBJ1-2	.	TGCAGCGTTTTGGACGGCCTCAACTATGGCTACACCTTC	CSVLDGLNYGYTF
few	TRBV19	TRBJ2-5	TRBD2	TGTGCCAGTAGTACACTAGCGGGAGAGACCCAGTACTTC	CASSTLAGETQYF
.	TRBV30	TRBJ2-5	TRBD2	TGTGCCTGGAGCCCGGGGGGAGGGCTGGAGACCCAGTACTTC	CAWSPGGGLETQYF
.	TRBV4-1	TRBJ1-5	.	TGCGCCAGCAGCCTACTTGAGGGGTTCAATCAGCCCCAGCATTTT	CASSLLEGFNQPQHF
few	TRBV5-8	TRBJ1-2	.	TGTGCCAGCAGCTTGGTAGGGAATGGCTACACCTTC	CASSLVGNGYTF
.	TRBV29-1	TRBJ2-2	.	TGCAGCGTCGCCGACACCCTCACCGGGGAGCTGTTTTTT	CSVADTLTGELFF
.	TRBV3-1/TRBV3-2	TRBJ1-2	.	TGTGCCAGCAGCCAAGATGTGGCAGCCTATGCAGGCTACACCTTC	CASSQDVAAYAGYTF
.	TRBV19	TRBJ2-1	.	TGTGCCAGTAGAGAAGGGGCCATGGATGAGCAGTTCTTC	CASREGAMDEQFF
.	TRBV11-2	TRBJ1-1	.	TGTGCCAGCAGCTTAGATATCCAGGGAAACACTGAAGCTTTCTTT	CASSLDIQGNTEAFF
.	TRBV19	TRBJ1-5	.	TGTGCCAGTACCACTAAAGTCTATAGCAATCAGCCCCAGCATTTT	CASTTKVYSNQPQHF
.	TRBV6-5	TRBJ1-2	.	TGTGCCAGCAGAACCTCAGGGAGGATGCCGAATGGCTACACCTTC	CASRTSGRMPNGYTF
.	TRBV6-5	TRBJ1-1	.	TGTGCCAGCAATTGGGGGCTGACTGAAGCTTTCTTT	CASNWGLTEAFF
.	TRBV4-3	TRBJ2-1	.	TGCGCCAGCAGCCAAGACCTTGGGTCCTCCTACAATGAGCAGTTCTTC	CASSQDLGSSYNEQFF
.	TRBV18	TRBJ1-2	.	TGTGCCAGCTCACCATTCGGTCGAGGGGGGACTAACTATGGCTACACCTTC	CASSPFGRGGTNYGYTF
.	TRBV2	TRBJ2-7	.	TGTGCCAGCAGCGCCGGCCACTACTACGAGCAGTACTTC	CASSAGHYYEQYF
many	TRBV4-1	TRBJ2-2	TRBD2	TGCGCCAGCAGCCAAGCGGGCGGGGGGCTAAACACCGGGGAGCTGTTTTTT	CASSQAGGGLNTGELFF
.	TRBV27	TRBJ1-1	.	TGTGCCAGCAGTTTAAGACAAAACACTGAAGCTTTCTTT	CASSLRQNTEAFF
.	TRBV5-1	TRBJ2-4	.	TGCGCCAGCAGCTTGACAGGGAGGGACATTCAGTACTTC	CASSLTGRDIQYF
.	TRBV19	TRBJ1-5	.	TGTGCCAGTAGTATCGCGGCAAGTATTAATCAGCCCCAGCATTTT	CASSIAASINQPQHF
.	TRBV27	TRBJ2-1	TRBD2	TGTGCCAGCAGGCCTACTAGCGGGGGCCTCTACAATGAGCAGTTCTTC	CASRPTSGGLYNEQFF
.	TRBV19	TRBJ1-2	.	TGTGCCAGTAGTATTAAAGCTAACTATGGCTACACCTTC	CASSIKANYGYTF
once	TRBV19	TRBJ1-1	.	TGTGCCAGTAGTACAGGGTGGAGCACTGAAGCTTTCTTT	CASSTGWSTEAFF